The present T cell receptor (beta chain) was sequenced within a study of a mutant IDH1 vaccine in newly diagnosed glioma. Background on the study: Radiotherapy, temozolomide, or both had been given previously, and both were given to most.

The germline V gene encodes CDR1 MNHEY and CDR2 SVGAGI. The ends lost 9 bases at V and 6 bases at J; junction bases unmatched: 7. The CDR3 length is 12 residues. Described time point: week 35, safety follow-up. What each vaccine dose contained was 300 ug of mutant IDH1 20-mer peptide, accompanied by topical imiquimod. Each tumor in the donors was a new WHO grade 3 or 4 astrocytoma, IDH1-mutant and ATRX-lost. Of note for this clone: Its antigen is as yet unknown.

Method: immunoSEQ multiplex PCR; TCRdb's copy keeps in-frame clones and lacks some. The sample includes 40,000 to 55,000 clones, 75% to 85% of them seen just once. J is TRBJ2-7 and V is TRBV6-5; 8 bases are a match to TRBD2. The sequence was obtained from a middle-aged man with glioma. The sequences come from PBMCs, collected from a glioma patient whose treatment included an IDH1 peptide vaccine. CDR3 sequence: CASNGRAGEQYV. CDR3 DNA: TGTGCCAGTAACGGGAGGGCCGGCGAGCAGTACGTC.